These 16 T cell receptor beta chains came from one sample sequenced in a study of T cell repertoires in cytomegalovirus infection. TCRdb re-analysed the reads in MiXCR, keeping a single row per CDR3 protein. Of fewer than 200,000 distinct CDR3 sequences listed, around 14% are singletons. Sequencing was carried out using PBMCs. These receptors were taken from a human donor in good health (CMV status not recorded). Some clones in this sample may be carry-over from other donors' samples.

The chain carries TRBV20-1 and TRBJ2-7; 7 nucleotides match TRBD2. V was clipped by 0 bases and J by 3 bases; unmatched bases: 11. The CDR3 covers 16 residues. Germline V gives CDR1 DFQATT, CDR2 SNEGSKA (reference sequence). The CDR3 DNA sequence: TGCAGTGCTAGAGATAGCTACTCCGGCGGGGGCTACGAGCAGTACTTC. As protein: CSARDSYSGGGYEQYF.

This clonotype was counted ten times or more. The CDR3 sequence: CASSLTGVRDGYTF. For the CDR3, the DNA is TGTGCCAGCAGCTTGACAGGGGTTCGGGATGGCTACACCTTC. This rearrangement joins TRBV5-4 to TRBJ1-2; 7 bases align to TRBD1. V shed 1 base, J shed 6 bases, and the junction held 6 bases outside the gene matches. The germline CDR1 and CDR2 sequences are SGHNT and YYREEE (reference sequence). The CDR3 is 14 residues long.

This clonotype was seen more than once but under ten times. The chain couples TRBV29-1 to TRBJ1-1; D unresolved. The germline V gene has CDR1 SQVTM and CDR2 ANQGSEA. The CDR3 length is 11 residues. Trimming cost V 4 bases and J 6 bases, with 9 bases left between them. The CDR3 is CSVARLAEAFF. In DNA, the CDR3 is TGCAGCGTTGCGAGGTTGGCTGAAGCTTTCTTT.

The chain recombines TRBV28 with TRBJ1-4; D possibly corresponds to TRBD1 (5 bases). Germline CDR1 reads MDHEN; CDR2 reads SYDVKM. The length of the CDR3 is 12 residues. Trimming cost V 8 bases and J 8 bases, with 12 bases left between them. In DNA, the CDR3 is TGTGCCAGCGGACATGGAGGAGAAAAACTGTTTTTT. Translating it yields CASGHGGEKLFF.

The sample holds a few counts of this clonotype. J is TRBJ2-3 and V is TRBV6-2 or TRBV6-3; TRBD2 aligns across 8 bases. Germline CDR1 reads MNHEY; CDR2 reads SVGEGT. V trimming: 2 bases; J trimming: 1 base; junction bases outside the gene matches: 5. This CDR3 spans 16 amino acids. CDR3 residues: CASSYDWRGGTDTQYF. The CDR3 DNA sequence: TGTGCCAGCAGTTACGATTGGCGGGGGGGCACAGATACGCAGTATTTT.

This clonotype was seen ten or more times. The rearrangement joins TRBV7-3 to TRBJ1-1, with TRBD1 matching over 7 bases. This CDR3 region has 15 residues. Germline V CDR1 and CDR2: SGHTA, FQGTGA. Trimming took 0 bases from V and 4 from J; bases not matched to a gene: 5. The CDR3 region is CASSLTQTGITEAFF. CDR3 bases: TGTGCCAGCAGCTTAACTCAGACAGGGATCACTGAAGCTTTCTTT.

This sequence joins TRBV25-1 and TRBJ1-1; TRBD1 agrees at 8 bases. The CDR3 consists of 12 residues. From germline, CDR1 is MGHDK and CDR2 SYGVNS. V lost 6 bases and J lost 4; bases outside the gene matches: 1. The CDR3 reads CASRDRATEAFF. The CDR3 coding sequence is TGTGCCAGCAGGGACAGGGCCACTGAAGCTTTCTTT.

Comments on this clonotype: Being one base from a much bigger clone, this may be a read error. The chain has TRBV7-6 and TRBJ1-5; 7 bases are shared with TRBD1. The germline gives CDR1 SGHVS, CDR2 FNYEAQ. The junction had 2 bases not matched to a gene; V was cut back by 2 bases and J by 4 bases. The CDR3 is 14 amino acids. CDR3 DNA: TGTGCCAGCAGCTTACCGGGACAGAATCAGCCCCAGCATTTT. Encoded protein: CASSLPGQNQPQHF. Variable domain in full (rest from reference TRBV7-6 and TRBJ1-5): GAGVSQSPRYKVTKRGQDVALRCDPISGHVSLYWYRQALGQGPEFLTYFNYEAQQDKSGLPNDRFSAERPEGSISTLTIQRTEQRDSAMYRCASSLPGQNQPQHFGDGTRLSIL.

This clonotype appeared a few times. The rearrangement joins TRBV20-1 to TRBJ2-4, with D perhaps matching TRBD1 (5 bases). Trimming pared 3 bases from V and 0 bases from J, leaving 12 bases between. The germline V gene has CDR1 DFQATT and CDR2 SNEGSKA (reference sequence). CDR3 size: 15 residues. The CDR3 spells CSARGPVLAKNIQYF. DNA for the CDR3: TGCAGTGCTAGGGGGCCTGTCCTAGCCAAAAACATTCAGTACTTC.

V is TRBV27 and J is TRBJ2-7; D is uncertain. The CDR3 totals 17 residues. V gave up 7 bases and J gave up 5 bases, with 27 bases separating them. Germline V gives CDR1 MNHEY, CDR2 SMNVEV (reference sequence). The CDR3 sequence: CASTPPRTEYLTDEQYF. The CDR3 DNA follows: TGTGCCAGCACCCCTCCACGGACGGAGTACCTCACGGACGAGCAGTACTTC.

This clonotype occurred many times. The chain joins TRBV7-3 to TRBJ2-3, with TRBD1 matching over 7 bases. CDR3 size: 14 residues. The V gene end was trimmed by 3 bases and the J gene end by 6 bases; junction bases not matched to a gene: 6. CDR1 is SGHTA and CDR2 is FQGTGA in the germline V gene. The DNA of the CDR3 is TGTGCCAGCAGCTTCTGGGACAGTCAGGATACGCAGTATTTT. This gives the protein CASSFWDSQDTQYF.

This clonotype turned up a few times. The genes are TRBV25-1 and TRBJ1-1; tentative D call: TRBD1 (6 bases). Trimming took off 6 bases at V and 4 bases at J, with 15 bases between the two ends. The CDR3 sequence is 14 residues long. In germline, CDR1 is MGHDK, CDR2 SYGVNS. The CDR3 DNA follows: TGTGCCAGCAGGAAGGACAGTTGGGGCACTGAAGCTTTCTTT. It translates to CASRKDSWGTEAFF. Complete variable domain (other parts from reference TRBV25-1 and TRBJ1-1): EADIYQTPRYLVIGTGKKITLECSQTMGHDKMYWYQQDPGMELHLIHYSYGVNSTEKGDLSSESTVSRIRTEHFPLTLESARPSHTSQYLCASRKDSWGTEAFFGQGTRLTVV.

The chain combines TRBV12-3 or TRBV12-4 with TRBJ2-5; D is ambiguous. The CDR3 runs 12 residues. Deletions cut 7 bases from V and 5 bases from J, with 11 bases between. In nucleotides, the CDR3 is TGTGCCAGCACCTTTGGTGGGGAGACCCAGTACTTC. Translating gives CASTFGGETQYF.

This clonotype was observed at least ten times. The chain combines TRBV7-9 with TRBJ1-1; a weak D match, TRBD1 (6 bases). Germline V gene data show CDR1 as SEHNR and CDR2 as FQNEAQ (reference sequence). Trimming stripped 0 bases from V and 3 bases from J, with 8 bases between. The CDR3 runs to 14 residues. This CDR3 is CASSLAAGDTEAFF. The CDR3 coding sequence is TGTGCCAGCAGCTTAGCCGCAGGGGACACTGAAGCTTTCTTT.

This clonotype was detected a few times. The chain is built from TRBV6-2 or TRBV6-3 and TRBJ2-7; 9 bases fit TRBD1. Germline CDR1 MNHEY, CDR2 SVGEGT. Trimming cost V 4 bases and J 2 bases; bases outside gene matches: 6. CDR3 size: 15 residues. The CDR3 is CASSWNRGLTYEQYF. CDR3 DNA sequence: TGTGCCAGCAGTTGGAACAGGGGGCTTACCTACGAGCAGTACTTC.

This clonotype showed up many times. The V call is TRBV6-5, the J call TRBJ1-1, with 7 bases identical to TRBD1. Per germline, CDR1 MNHEY and CDR2 SVGAGI. V lost 2 bases and J lost 8; bases outside the gene matches: 5. This CDR3 has 13 amino acids. CDR3 coding DNA: TGTGCCAGCAGTTACAGGAGGGGGCGCGAAGCTTTCTTT. Translated: CASSYRRGREAFF.